This passage covers 5 T cell receptor beta chains from one sample sequenced in a study of blood T cell repertoires in COVID-19. The table came from immunoSEQ multiplex PCR; TCRdb's copy has only in-frame clones and leaves some out. The table includes approximately 54,000 clones, 81% detected once. The source material was peripheral blood. These TCRs come from a woman aged 55-75 years with acute or convalescent COVID-19.

This sequence joins TRBV6-5 and TRBJ2-7; TRBD2 might be the D (5 bases). CDR3 length: 15 residues. The V end was cut by 2 bases, the J end by 3 bases, with 14 bases between. CDR1 and CDR2 from the germline V gene are MNHEY and SVGAGI. Here the CDR3 DNA reads TGTGCCAGCAGTTACGCCCGGGGAAAGGGCTACGAGCAGTACTTC. Translation gives CASSYARGKGYEQYF.

The V call is TRBV27, the J call TRBJ1-2; perhaps TRBD1 as D (6 bases). V shed 4 bases and J shed 3 bases, with 15 bases lying between them. CDR3 length: 15 residues. Germline V gene lookup returns CDR1 MNHEY and CDR2 SMNVEV (reference sequence). CDR3 coding DNA: TGTGCCAGCAGTTCACCCCTCAGGGGCGACTATGGCTACACCTTC. Its translation: CASSSPLRGDYGYTF.

CDR3 loop: CASSLEWLGDSNQPQHF. For the CDR3, the DNA is TGTGCCAGCAGCTTAGAATGGCTAGGCGATAGCAATCAGCCCCAGCATTTT. J is TRBJ1-5 and V is TRBV7-9; D uncertain. The germline V and J ends were trimmed by 1 base and 0 bases, with 13 bases remaining between them. The CDR3 is 17 amino acids. Per the germline V gene, CDR1 is SEHNR and CDR2 is FQNEAQ (reference sequence).

The chain is built from TRBV7-2 and TRBJ1-1, with 8 positions matching TRBD1. CDR1 is SGHTA and CDR2 is FQGNSA in the germline V gene. The CDR3 loop spans 14 amino acids. The trim removed 5 bases at V and 1 base at J, leaving 3 bases unmatched. In DNA, the CDR3 is TGTGCCAGCAGCCCACAGGGGGGGAACACTGAAGCTTTCTTT. Protein product: CASSPQGGNTEAFF.

V gene TRBV6-2 or TRBV6-3 combines with J gene TRBJ2-3; D perhaps matches TRBD1 (5 bases). Germline assignment: CDR1 MNHEY and CDR2 SVGEGT. The V end was cut by 6 bases, the J end by 0 bases, with 16 bases between. The CDR3 contains 16 residues. The DNA for the CDR3 is TGTGCCAGCAGCCCATGGGGCTACCGTAGCACAGATACGCAGTATTTT. Encoded protein: CASSPWGYRSTDTQYF.